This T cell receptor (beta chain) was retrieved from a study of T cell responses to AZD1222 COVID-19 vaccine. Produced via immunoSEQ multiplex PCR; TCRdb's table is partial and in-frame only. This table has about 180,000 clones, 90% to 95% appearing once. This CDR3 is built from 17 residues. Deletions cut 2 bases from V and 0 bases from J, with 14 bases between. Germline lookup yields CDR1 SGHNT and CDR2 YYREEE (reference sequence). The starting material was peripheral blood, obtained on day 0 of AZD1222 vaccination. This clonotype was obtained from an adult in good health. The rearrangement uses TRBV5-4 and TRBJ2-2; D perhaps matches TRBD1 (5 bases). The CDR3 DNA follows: TGTGCCAGCAGCTTCCCAGGTGGCAGGGCGAACACCGGGGAGCTGTTTTTT. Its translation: CASSFPGGRANTGELFF.